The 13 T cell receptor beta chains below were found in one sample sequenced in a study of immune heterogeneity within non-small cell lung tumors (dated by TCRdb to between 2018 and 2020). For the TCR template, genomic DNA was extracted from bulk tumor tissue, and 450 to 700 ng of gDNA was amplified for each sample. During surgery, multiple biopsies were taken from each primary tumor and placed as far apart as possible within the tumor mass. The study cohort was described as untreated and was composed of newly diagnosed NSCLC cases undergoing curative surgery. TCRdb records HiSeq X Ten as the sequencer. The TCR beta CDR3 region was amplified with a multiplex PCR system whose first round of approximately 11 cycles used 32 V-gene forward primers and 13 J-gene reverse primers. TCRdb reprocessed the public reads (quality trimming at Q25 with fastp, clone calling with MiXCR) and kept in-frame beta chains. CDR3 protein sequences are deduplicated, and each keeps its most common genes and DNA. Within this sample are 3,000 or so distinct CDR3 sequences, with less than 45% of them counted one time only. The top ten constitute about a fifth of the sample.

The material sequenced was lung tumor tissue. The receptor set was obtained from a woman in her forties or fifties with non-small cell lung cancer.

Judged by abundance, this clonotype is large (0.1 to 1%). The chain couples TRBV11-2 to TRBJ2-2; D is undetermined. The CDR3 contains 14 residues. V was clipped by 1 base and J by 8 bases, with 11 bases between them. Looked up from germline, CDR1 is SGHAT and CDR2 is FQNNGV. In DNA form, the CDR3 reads TGTGCCAGCAGCTTAGTGACGAGGAGTGGGGAGCTGTTTTTT. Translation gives CASSLVTRSGELFF.

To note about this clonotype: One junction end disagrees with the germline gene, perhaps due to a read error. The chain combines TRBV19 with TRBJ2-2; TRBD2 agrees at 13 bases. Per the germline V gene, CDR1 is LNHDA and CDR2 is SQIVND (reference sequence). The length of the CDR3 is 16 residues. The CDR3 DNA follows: TGTGCCAGTAGTCCCGGGACTAGCGGGAACACCGGGGGGCTGTTTTTT. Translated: CASSPGTSGNTGGLFF.

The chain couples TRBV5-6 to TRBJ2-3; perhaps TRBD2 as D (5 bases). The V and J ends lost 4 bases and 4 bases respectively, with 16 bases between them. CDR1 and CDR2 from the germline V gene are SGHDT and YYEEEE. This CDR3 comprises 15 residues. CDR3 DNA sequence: TGTGCCAGCAGCAAGGAGGTCATTTGGGCAGATACGCAGTATTTT. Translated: CASSKEVIWADTQYF. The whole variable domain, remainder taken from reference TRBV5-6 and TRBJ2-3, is DAGVTQSPTHLIKTRGQQVTLRCSPKSGHDTVSWYQQALGQGPQFIFQYYEEEERQRGNFPDRFSGHQFPNYSSELNVNALLLGDSALYLCASSKEVIWADTQYFGPGTRLTVL.

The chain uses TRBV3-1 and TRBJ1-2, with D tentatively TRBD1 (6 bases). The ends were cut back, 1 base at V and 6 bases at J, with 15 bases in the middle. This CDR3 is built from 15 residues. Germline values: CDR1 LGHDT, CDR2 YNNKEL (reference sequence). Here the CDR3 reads CASSQGRRGADGYTF. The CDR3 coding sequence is TGTGCCAGCAGCCAAGGACGGCGGGGGGCCGATGGCTACACCTTC.

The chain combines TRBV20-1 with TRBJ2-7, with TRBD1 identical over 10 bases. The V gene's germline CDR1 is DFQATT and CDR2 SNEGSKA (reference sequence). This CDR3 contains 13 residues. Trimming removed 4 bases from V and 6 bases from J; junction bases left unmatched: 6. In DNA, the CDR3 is TGCAGTGCTAAAACGGGACAGGGGTTCGAGCAGTACTTC. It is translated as CSAKTGQGFEQYF.

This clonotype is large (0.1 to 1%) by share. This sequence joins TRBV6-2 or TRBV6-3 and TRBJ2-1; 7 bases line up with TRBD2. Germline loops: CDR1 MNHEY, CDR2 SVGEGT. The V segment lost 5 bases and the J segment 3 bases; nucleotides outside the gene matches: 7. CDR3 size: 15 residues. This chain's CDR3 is CASSQPAGNYNEQFF. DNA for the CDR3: TGTGCCAGCAGTCAACCAGCGGGGAACTACAATGAGCAGTTCTTC.

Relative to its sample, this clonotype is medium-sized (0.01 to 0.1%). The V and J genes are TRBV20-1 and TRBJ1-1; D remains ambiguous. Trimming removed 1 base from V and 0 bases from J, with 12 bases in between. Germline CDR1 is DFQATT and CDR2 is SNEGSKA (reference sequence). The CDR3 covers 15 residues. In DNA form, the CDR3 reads TGCAGTGCTAGAGTCGGTGGCAGCCTGAACACTGAAGCTTTCTTT. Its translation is CSARVGGSLNTEAFF.

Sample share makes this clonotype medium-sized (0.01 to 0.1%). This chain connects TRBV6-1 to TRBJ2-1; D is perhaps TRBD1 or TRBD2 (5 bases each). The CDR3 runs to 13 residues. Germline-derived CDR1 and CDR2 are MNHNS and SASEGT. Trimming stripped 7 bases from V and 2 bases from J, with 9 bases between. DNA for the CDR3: TGTGCCAGCATGGGGACGACCTACAATGAGCAGTTCTTC. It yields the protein CASMGTTYNEQFF.

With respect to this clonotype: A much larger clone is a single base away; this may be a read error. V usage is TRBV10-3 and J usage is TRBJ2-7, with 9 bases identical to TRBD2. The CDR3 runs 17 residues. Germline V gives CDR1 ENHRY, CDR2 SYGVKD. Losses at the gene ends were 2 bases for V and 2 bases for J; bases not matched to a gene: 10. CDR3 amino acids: CAISETIGTSIPYEQYF. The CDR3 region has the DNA TGTGCCATCAGTGAGACTATTGGGACTAGCATACCCTACGAGCAGTACTTC.

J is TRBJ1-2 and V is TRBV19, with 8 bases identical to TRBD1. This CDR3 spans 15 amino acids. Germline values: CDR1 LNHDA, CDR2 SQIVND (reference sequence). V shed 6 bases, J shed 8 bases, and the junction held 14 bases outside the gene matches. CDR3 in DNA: TGTGCCAGTAGACCGGTAGGGACAGGTGTTTACGGCTACACCTTC. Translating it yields CASRPVGTGVYGYTF.

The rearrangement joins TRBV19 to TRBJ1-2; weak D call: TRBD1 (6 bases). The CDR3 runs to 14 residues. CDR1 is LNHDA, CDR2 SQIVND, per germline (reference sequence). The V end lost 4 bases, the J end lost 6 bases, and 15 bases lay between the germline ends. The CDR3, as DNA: TGTGCCAGTAGTACAAGGACAGCAGGGGATGGCTACACCTTC. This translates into CASSTRTAGDGYTF.

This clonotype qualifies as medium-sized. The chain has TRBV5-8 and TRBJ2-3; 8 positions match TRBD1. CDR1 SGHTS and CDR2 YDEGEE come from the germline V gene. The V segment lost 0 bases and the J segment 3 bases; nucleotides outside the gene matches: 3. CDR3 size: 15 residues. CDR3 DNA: TGTGCCAGCAGCTTGGGGACAGGGAAGACAGATACGCAGTATTTT. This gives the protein CASSLGTGKTDTQYF.

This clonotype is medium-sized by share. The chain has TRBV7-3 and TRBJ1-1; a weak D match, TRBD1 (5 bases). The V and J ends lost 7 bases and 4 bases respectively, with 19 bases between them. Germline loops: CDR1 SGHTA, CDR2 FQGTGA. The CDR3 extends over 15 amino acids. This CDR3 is CASTSTWLRGTEAFF. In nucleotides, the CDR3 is TGTGCCAGCACCTCAACGTGGCTAAGGGGCACTGAAGCTTTCTTT.